This passage covers 28 T cell receptor beta chains from one sample sequenced in a study of T cells in women clearing cervical HPV infection (dated by TCRdb to the late 2010s). Library prep was done by the immunoSEQ multiplex PCR assay. The table comes from immuneACCESS by way of TCRdb, which keeps in-frame sequences with V and J called. Part of the clones is missing from these tables; in studies checked, under half for an unresolved V gene and the rest for unknown reasons. This sample's table carries some 16,000 clones. The ten most abundant clones make up roughly 10% of the sample. The material sequenced was blood buffy coat. Receptors originate from a woman between 18 and 70 years old with a cervical HPV16 infection that either progressed to CIN3+ or cleared (not recorded which).

Turning to this clone: The missing CDR3 end, 3 residues past where the read stops, is filled in from the germline J gene. V and J are TRBV20-1 and TRBJ2-3; 7 bases are a match to TRBD2. The germline CDR1 and CDR2 sequences are DFQATT and SNEGSKA (reference sequence). This CDR3 has 14 residues. The DNA read from the CDR3 is TGCAGTGCTCAGAGGCGGGGGAACCGGGAGACG. This encodes CSAQRRGNRET. The full CDR3 protein is CSAQRRGNRETQYF.

For this clone: The CDR3 end falls 3 residues outside the read, so it is completed with the germline J gene. V gene TRBV19 combines with J gene TRBJ1-1; a possible D gene is TRBD1 (6 bases). The ends were cut back, 7 bases at V and 1 base at J, with 13 bases in the middle. The germline V gene encodes CDR1 LNHDA and CDR2 SQIVND (reference sequence). The CDR3 is 14 amino acids. CDR3 DNA, as far as it was read: TGTGCCAGTATGCAGGGGTCCCAGAACACTGAA. This codes for CASMQGSQNTE. The complete CDR3 reads CASMQGSQNTEAFF. The full variable domain, rest sourced from reference TRBV19 and TRBJ1-1, is DGGITQSPKYLFRKEGQNVTLSCEQNLNHDAMYWYRQDPGQGLRLIYYSQIVNDFQKGDIAEGYSVSREKKESFPLTVTSAQKNPTAFYLCASMQGSQNTEAFFGQGTRLTVV.

The DNA read from the CDR3 is TGTGCCAGCAGAGGACAGGGCTACAATGAG. It is translated as CASRGQGYNE. The CDR3 as a whole reads CASRGQGYNEQFF. The chain carries TRBV2 and TRBJ2-1, with 8 bases aligning to TRBD1. The CDR3 goes on 3 residues after the read ends, and that part is filled in from the germline J gene. Germline loops: CDR1 SNHLY, CDR2 FYNNEI. J gave up 3 bases and V 6 bases, and 1 base lay outside the gene matches. The CDR3 totals 13 residues.

As regards this clone: The read halts 3 residues ahead of the CDR3 end, with the missing end drawn from the germline J gene. This chain uses TRBV2 with TRBJ1-5; possible D gene TRBD1, 6 bases. The length of the CDR3 is 13 residues. Germline CDR1 is SNHLY and CDR2 is FYNNEI. V gave up 5 bases and J gave up 4 bases, with 9 bases separating them. This CDR3 is CASSQDSNQPQHF. Partial CDR3 DNA: TGTGCCAGCAGTCAGGACAGTAATCAGCCC.

The CDR3 is CASSPFRDRAEAFF. The sequenced CDR3 bases are TGTGCCAGCTCACCCTTCCGGGACAGGGCTGAA. The chain couples TRBV18 to TRBJ1-1; 9 bases agree with TRBD1. The CDR3 is cut off 3 residues early in the read; its end comes from the germline J gene. The CDR3 is made up of 14 amino acids. J lost 6 bases, V lost 3 bases, and 5 bases had no gene match. The V gene's germline CDR1 is KGHSH and CDR2 LQKENI.

Details on this clone: The CDR3 end lies 3 residues beyond the end of the read and is filled in from the germline J gene. The rearrangement uses TRBV19 and TRBJ2-1; D is possibly TRBD1 (6 bases). V gave up 5 bases and J gave up 7 bases, with 9 bases separating them. This CDR3 comprises 12 residues. CDR1 LNHDA and CDR2 SQIVND come from the germline V gene (reference sequence). The CDR3 here is CASSRRGNEQFF. Partial CDR3 DNA: TGTGCCAGTAGTCGCAGGGGTAATGAG.

Details on this clone: The CDR3 extends 3 residues past the end of the read, so its final part is completed from the germline J gene. The chain carries TRBV2 and TRBJ2-5, with 11 bases that match TRBD2. The germline V gene has CDR1 SNHLY and CDR2 FYNNEI. The CDR3 has 13 residues. With V trimmed by 10 bases and J by 4 bases, 5 bases remained unmatched. The CDR3 bases that were read are TGTGCCATTTCAGGACTAGCGGGAGAGACC. It encodes CAISGLAGET. The CDR3 in its entirety is CAISGLAGETQYF.

Points on this clone: The read terminates 3 residues ahead of where the CDR3 ends, so the germline J gene completes it. V gene TRBV7-3 combines with J gene TRBJ2-3, with 9 bases that match TRBD2. The CDR3 covers 16 residues. Looked up from germline, CDR1 is SGHTA and CDR2 is FQGTGA. The ends lost 1 base at V and 4 bases at J; junction bases unmatched: 6. CDR3 DNA (partial): TGTGCCAGCAGCTTAAACGACGCGGGGGGGGCAGATACG. It yields the protein CASSLNDAGGADT. From start to end, the CDR3 is CASSLNDAGGADTQYF. The full variable domain, rest sourced from reference TRBV7-3 and TRBJ2-3, is GAGVSQTPSNKVTEKGKYVELRCDPISGHTALYWYRQSLGQGPEFLIYFQGTGAADDSGLPNDRFFAVRPEGSVSTLKIQRTERGDSAVYLCASSLNDAGGADTQYFGPGTRLTVL.

To note about this clone: The read halts 3 residues ahead of the CDR3 end, with the missing end drawn from the germline J gene. This chain connects TRBV7-9 to TRBJ2-1; D unclear. Germline V gives CDR1 SEHNR, CDR2 FQNEAQ (reference sequence). CDR3 length: 11 residues. Trimming pared 2 bases from V and 9 bases from J, leaving 5 bases between. Here the CDR3 reads CASSLTPEQFF. The sequenced part of the CDR3 DNA is TGTGCCAGCAGCTTAACTCCTGAG.

Regarding this clone: The read halts 3 residues ahead of the CDR3 end, with the missing end drawn from the germline J gene. The chain links TRBV6-1 to TRBJ2-7; maybe TRBD2 (7 bases). The CDR3 length is 15 residues. V lost 1 base, J lost 2 bases, and 12 bases lay in between. Germline V gene data show CDR1 as MNHNS and CDR2 as SASEGT. The DNA read from the CDR3 is TGTGCCAGCAGTGAAGTCGCGGGGGCCGCCTACGAG. Translating gives CASSEVAGAAYE. The whole CDR3 reads CASSEVAGAAYEQYF.

As to this clone: The CDR3 end lies 3 residues beyond the end of the read and is filled in from the germline J gene. This sequence joins TRBV2 and TRBJ2-7; D is unclear. The V gene lost 7 bases and the J gene lost 0 bases, with 4 bases spanning the gap. The CDR3 extends over 11 amino acids. CDR1 and CDR2 from the germline V gene are SNHLY and FYNNEI. Incomplete CDR3 DNA: TGTGCCAGCATAGACTCCTACGAG. Amino acids: CASIDSYE. The full CDR3 protein reads CASIDSYEQYF.

In terms of frequency, this clone is medium-sized. Read coverage stops 3 residues before the CDR3 terminus; the germline J gene supplies the remainder. This chain uses TRBV19 with TRBJ2-4; a possible D gene is TRBD1 (5 bases). Germline V lookup: CDR1 LNHDA, CDR2 SQIVND (reference sequence). V was trimmed by 5 bases and J by 2 bases, leaving 19 bases between them. The CDR3 has 17 amino acids. CDR3 protein: CASSPPSSPGSKNIQYF. CDR3 bases read: TGTGCCAGTAGTCCCCCCAGTAGTCCAGGGTCCAAAAACATT.

CDR3 bases read: TGTGCCAGCTCACCCTCGGGGACTAACTATGGT. Translation gives CASSPSGTNYG. From start to end, the CDR3 is CASSPSGTNYGQYF. The chain recombines TRBV18 with TRBJ2-4; 7 nucleotides align to TRBD2. The CDR3 is cut off 3 residues early in the read; its end comes from the germline J gene. The CDR3 is 14 residues long. CDR1 and CDR2 from the germline V gene are KGHSH and LQKENI.

With respect to this clone: The CDR3 end falls 3 residues outside the read, so it is completed with the germline J gene. The chain combines TRBV11-2 with TRBJ2-7; 7 nucleotides match TRBD1. Germline assignment: CDR1 SGHAT and CDR2 FQNNGV. V dropped 5 bases and J dropped 3; count of bases not matched to a gene: 4. This CDR3 is built from 13 residues. CDR3 sequence reads: CASSRGQHYEQYF. The sequenced CDR3 bases are TGTGCCAGCAGCCGGGGACAGCACTACGAG.

Remarks on this clone: The CDR3 end lies 3 residues beyond the end of the read and is filled in from the germline J gene. The rearrangement joins TRBV19 to TRBJ1-1; 9 positions match TRBD1. From germline, CDR1 is LNHDA and CDR2 SQIVND (reference sequence). The CDR3 loop spans 11 amino acids. CDR3 DNA (partial): TGTGCCAGACAGGGGGCTGGCGAG. It specifies CARQGAGE. The entire CDR3 protein is CARQGAGEAFF.

Comments on this clone: From the germline J gene comes the end of the CDR3, since the read stops 3 residues before it. This chain links TRBV19 with TRBJ1-1; D is unresolved. This CDR3 region has 12 residues. V was shortened by 7 bases and J by 1 base, with 7 bases between the two germline ends. The V gene's germline CDR1 is LNHDA and CDR2 SQIVND (reference sequence). The CDR3 spells CASKASNTEAFF. The CDR3 DNA, read in part, is TGTGCCAGTAAGGCCTCGAACACTGAA.

Concerning this clone: Coverage ceases 3 residues before the CDR3 finishes, and the germline J gene fills in the end. The V call is TRBV5-4, the J call TRBJ1-2; tentatively, D is TRBD1 (5 bases). The ends were cut back, 1 base at V and 0 bases at J, with 7 bases in the middle. From germline, CDR1 is SGHNT and CDR2 YYREEE (reference sequence). The CDR3 length is 14 residues. CDR3 DNA (partial): TGTGCCAGCAGCTTGCTGACAGCTAACTATGGC. Protein: CASSLLTANYG. The CDR3 reads in full as CASSLLTANYGYTF.

Details on this clone: The DNA ends 3 residues before the CDR3 does, and the rest of the CDR3 is filled in from the germline J gene. J is TRBJ2-3 and V is TRBV30, with unresolved D. Germline V gene lookup returns CDR1 GTSNPN and CDR2 SVGIG (reference sequence). This CDR3 comprises 13 residues. The sequenced part of the CDR3 DNA is TGTGCCTGGAGTGGGCAGCGCAATCAGCCG. Encoded protein: CAWSGQRNQP. The whole CDR3 region reads CAWSGQRNQPQYF.

Note on this clone: The CDR3 goes on 3 residues after the read ends, and that part is filled in from the germline J gene. The chain couples TRBV7-9 to TRBJ1-2, with D possibly TRBD1 on 6 matching bases. Deletions cut 7 bases from V and 0 bases from J, with 15 bases between. The CDR3 loop spans 15 amino acids. Germline V gene lookup returns CDR1 SEHNR and CDR2 FQNEAQ (reference sequence). The CDR3 spells CASTPRGGANYGYTF. The sequenced part of the CDR3 DNA is TGTGCCAGCACCCCAAGGGGGGGTGCTAACTATGGC.

Comments on this clone: Read sequence stops 3 residues before the CDR3 end, and the germline J gene provides the missing end. V usage is TRBV10-3 and J usage is TRBJ1-2, with TRBD1 identical over 10 bases. The CDR3 loop spans 20 amino acids. Germline CDR1 and CDR2: ENHRY and SYGVKD. V shed 1 base, J shed 2 bases, and the junction held 16 bases outside the gene matches. The CDR3 bases that were read are TGTGCCATCAGTGAGTTTTTGGGTGTCGGACAGGGGGTCCGAAACTATGGC. Its protein product is CAISEFLGVGQGVRNYG. The whole CDR3 region reads CAISEFLGVGQGVRNYGYTF.

Turning to this clone: One junction end does not reproduce the germline sequence, and a read error may be involved. The observed sequence ends 3 residues before the CDR3 terminus, with the missing tail filled in from the germline J gene. This chain links TRBV4-2 with TRBJ2-3; a weak D match, TRBD2 (6 bases). This CDR3 region has 14 residues. In germline, CDR1 is LGHNA, CDR2 YNFKEQ. This chain's CDR3 is CASSQGSGDQPQYF. CDR3 bases read: TGCGCCAGCAGCCAAGGCTCGGGGGATCAGCCG.

A note on this clone: From the germline J gene comes the end of the CDR3, since the read stops 3 residues before it. V usage is TRBV2 and J usage is TRBJ1-2; TRBD1 aligns across 7 bases. Trimming took 6 bases from V and 4 from J; bases not matched to a gene: 2. The CDR3 is 12 amino acids. Germline CDR1 reads SNHLY; CDR2 reads FYNNEI. CDR3 sequence reads: CASSGTAYGYTF. The sequenced part of the CDR3 DNA is TGTGCCAGCAGCGGGACAGCCTATGGC.

A note on this clone: The missing CDR3 end, 3 residues past where the read stops, is filled in from the germline J gene. The chain recombines TRBV20-1 with TRBJ1-2; no clear D gene. Germline CDR1 reads DFQATT; CDR2 reads SNEGSKA (reference sequence). V lost 3 bases and J 4 bases, leaving 12 bases between the germline ends. The CDR3 sequence is 13 residues long. Incomplete CDR3 DNA: TGCAGTGCTAGGGTCGGGGTCGGCTATGGC. Amino acids: CSARVGVGYG. The complete CDR3 protein is CSARVGVGYGYTF.

About this clone itself: The missing CDR3 end, 3 residues past where the read stops, is filled in from the germline J gene. V and J are TRBV5-4 and TRBJ1-1; D is possibly TRBD1 (5 bases). This CDR3 contains 15 residues. V lost 4 bases to trimming and J lost 3 bases, with 16 bases between them. Germline V gives CDR1 SGHNT, CDR2 YYREEE (reference sequence). The DNA read from the CDR3 is TGTGCCAGCAGCGACCGGACAATCGGGTACACTGAA. It translates to CASSDRTIGYTE. The whole CDR3 is CASSDRTIGYTEAFF. The full variable domain, completed using reference TRBV5-4 and TRBJ1-1, is ETGVTQSPTHLIKTRGQQVTLRCSSQSGHNTVSWYQQALGQGPQFIFQYYREEENGRGNFPPRFSGLQFPNYSSELNVNALELDDSALYLCASSDRTIGYTEAFFGQGTRLTVV.

To note about this clone: The read is 3 residues too short to cover the CDR3 end, so that end is filled in from the germline J gene. This chain joins TRBV7-8 and TRBJ2-3; 7 bases match TRBD1. In germline, CDR1 is SGHVS, CDR2 FQNEAQ. This CDR3 comprises 15 residues. The CDR3 protein is CASSTRDSLQETQYF. The part of the CDR3 DNA that was read is TGTGCCAGCAGCACCCGGGACAGCTTACAAGAGACG.

Turning to this clone: The read ends 3 residues before the CDR3 terminus; that terminus is restored from the germline J gene. This chain connects TRBV20-1 to TRBJ2-5; D remains ambiguous. This CDR3 has 12 amino acids. The germline gives CDR1 DFQATT, CDR2 SNEGSKA (reference sequence). Partial CDR3 DNA: TGCAGTGCTTACCCTGGCACAGATACC. This translates into CSAYPGTDT. The full CDR3 reads CSAYPGTDTQYF.

Comments on this clone: The DNA ends 3 residues before the CDR3 does, and the rest of the CDR3 is filled in from the germline J gene. The chain has TRBV18 and TRBJ1-2, with a possible D match to TRBD1 (6 bases). Germline-derived CDR1 and CDR2 are KGHSH and LQKENI. The CDR3 totals 17 residues. CDR3 in amino acids: CASSPLRNRVSHNDYTF. CDR3 bases read: TGTGCCAGCTCACCCCTCCGAAACAGGGTCAGCCACAATGAC.

A note on this clone: Coverage ceases 3 residues before the CDR3 finishes, and the germline J gene fills in the end. The V and J genes are TRBV19 and TRBJ1-5; no firm D call. Deletions cut 5 bases from V and 6 bases from J, with 8 bases between. The CDR3 totals 12 residues. CDR1 is LNHDA, CDR2 SQIVND, per germline (reference sequence). This CDR3 is CASSLLSQPQHF. CDR3 bases read: TGTGCCAGTAGTTTGCTAAGTCAGCCC.